This record concerns one T cell receptor beta chain sequence. It lacks a known antigen. No clone much larger than this one lies a single base away; base qualities are absent. The immunoSEQ Assay, a bias-controlled multiplex PCR, was used to amplify TCRbeta CDR3 regions from genomic DNA. The original methods were these. Within the assay, amplification of reference gene primers was used to estimate how many nucleated cells each sample contained. Sequence reads were collapsed and filtered to measure the absolute abundance of every unique TCRbeta CDR3 rearrangement. Productive Simpson clonality was computed per sample as the square root of Simpson's diversity index over productive rearrangements. TCRdb took over this immuneACCESS table, retaining in-frame rearrangements with V and J assigned. Such tables are incomplete; in checked studies, under half of the missing clones stem from an unresolved V gene, and the remainder is unexplained. Clone size and the V and J calls come from that table; the DNA yielded D and trimming. For this sample there are about 60,000 clones; 90% appear just once. The leading ten clones occupy about 13% of the sample.

The sample belongs to a study of blood T cell repertoires in COVID-19 (dated by TCRdb to about 2020). About the full investigation: Collaborator samples came from the United States, Italy and Spain and covered acute and convalescent phases of COVID-19. The material from the prospective study consisted of cDNA or gDNA derived from T cells, B-cell-depleted T cells, or PBMCs. The dataset comprised deeply sampled blood TCRbeta repertoires from subjects exposed to, actively infected with, or recovered from COVID-19. The repertoires were made available in a free public database intended to serve as a resource for research on the immune response to SARS-CoV-2. The samples were drawn from the first 160 participants of the ongoing ImmuneRACE study and from 950 to 1,500 subjects provided by 6 global collaborators. Sample metadata almost always included a de-identified subject ID, COVID-19 status, age in years and sex. Where HLA class I and class II types were available, the types were taken from metadata supplied by the sample provider, not from assay-based typing. Study-level results and caveats: Clinical and demographic metadata were provided uncurated, with the amount varying by source and participant.

V and J are truncated by 0 bases and 1 base respectively, leaving an intervening sequence of 11 bases. Looking up the germline V gene yields CDR1 MRHNA and CDR2 SNTAGT. Spanning cysteine to phenylalanine, the CDR3 consists of 16 amino acids. Of all the DNA, just the CDR3 is kept, 48 bases in frame from base 1. Each collaborating institution followed its own protocols to collect whole blood in K2EDTA tubes. For TCRbeta analysis, collaborators shipped samples in one of three forms: frozen whole blood, isolated PBMCs, or DNA extracted from either of those sample types. The origin of this receptor is a man aged 55-75 years with active COVID-19. Material for sequencing was peripheral blood. The chain links TRBV6-4 with TRBJ2-3; possibly the D gene is TRBD2, per 6 matching bases. The CDR3 reads as follows: CASSDSGGAGTDTQYF. In nucleotide form, the sequence is TGTGCCAGCAGTGACTCCGGCGGGGCCGGCACAGATACGCAGTATTTT.